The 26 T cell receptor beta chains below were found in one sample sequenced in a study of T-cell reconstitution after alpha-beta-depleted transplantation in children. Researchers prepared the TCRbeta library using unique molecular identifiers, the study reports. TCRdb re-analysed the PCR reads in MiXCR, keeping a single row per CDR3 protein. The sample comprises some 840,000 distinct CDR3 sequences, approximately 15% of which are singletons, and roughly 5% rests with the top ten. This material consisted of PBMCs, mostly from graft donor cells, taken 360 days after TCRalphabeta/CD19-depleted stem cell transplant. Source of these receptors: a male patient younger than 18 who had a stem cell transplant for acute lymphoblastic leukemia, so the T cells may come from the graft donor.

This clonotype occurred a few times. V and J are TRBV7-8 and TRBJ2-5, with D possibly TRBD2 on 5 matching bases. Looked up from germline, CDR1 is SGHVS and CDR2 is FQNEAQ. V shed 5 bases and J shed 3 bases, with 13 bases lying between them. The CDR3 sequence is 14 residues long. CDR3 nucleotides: TGTGCCAGCAGCCCGGTTACGGGAAAAGAGACCCAGTACTTC. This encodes CASSPVTGKETQYF.

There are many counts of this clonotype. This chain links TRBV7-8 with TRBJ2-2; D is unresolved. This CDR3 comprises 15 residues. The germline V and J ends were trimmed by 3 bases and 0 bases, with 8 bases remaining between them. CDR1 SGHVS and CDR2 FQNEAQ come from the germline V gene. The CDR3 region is CASSFYATNTGELFF. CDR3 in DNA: TGTGCCAGCAGCTTTTACGCGACGAACACCGGGGAGCTGTTTTTT.

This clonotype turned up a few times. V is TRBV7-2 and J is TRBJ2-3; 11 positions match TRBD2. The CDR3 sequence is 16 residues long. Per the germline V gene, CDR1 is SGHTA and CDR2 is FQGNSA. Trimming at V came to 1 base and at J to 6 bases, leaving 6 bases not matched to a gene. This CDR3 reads CASSLVAGGKHDTQYF. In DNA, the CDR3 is TGTGCCAGCAGCTTAGTAGCGGGAGGGAAACACGATACGCAGTATTTT.

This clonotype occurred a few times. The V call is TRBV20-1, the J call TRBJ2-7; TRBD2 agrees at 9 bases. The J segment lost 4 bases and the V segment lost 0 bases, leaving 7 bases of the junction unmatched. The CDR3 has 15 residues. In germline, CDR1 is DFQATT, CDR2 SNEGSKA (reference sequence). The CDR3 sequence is CSARDPLAGKYEQYF. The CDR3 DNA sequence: TGCAGTGCTAGAGATCCCCTAGCGGGAAAGTACGAGCAGTACTTC.

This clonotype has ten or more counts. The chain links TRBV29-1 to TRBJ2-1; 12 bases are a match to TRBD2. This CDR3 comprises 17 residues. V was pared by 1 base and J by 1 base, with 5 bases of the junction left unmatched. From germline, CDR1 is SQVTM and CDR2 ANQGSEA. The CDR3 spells CSVEGGLAGPSYNEQFF. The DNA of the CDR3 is TGCAGCGTTGAAGGGGGACTAGCGGGTCCTTCCTACAATGAGCAGTTCTTC.

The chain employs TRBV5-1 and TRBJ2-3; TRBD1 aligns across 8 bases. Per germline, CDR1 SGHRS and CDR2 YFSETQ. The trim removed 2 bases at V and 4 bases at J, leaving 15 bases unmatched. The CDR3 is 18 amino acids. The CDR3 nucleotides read TGCGCCAGCAGCTTTAGGTCATACCCGGGACAGGTATCAGATACGCAGTATTTT. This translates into CASSFRSYPGQVSDTQYF.

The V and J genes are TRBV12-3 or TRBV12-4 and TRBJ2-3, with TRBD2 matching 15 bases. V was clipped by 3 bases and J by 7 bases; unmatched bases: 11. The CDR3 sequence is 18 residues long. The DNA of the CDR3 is TGTGCCAGCAGTTTGGCCCGGACTAGCGGGAGGGCCTTAAATACGCAGTATTTT. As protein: CASSLARTSGRALNTQYF.

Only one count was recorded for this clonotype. CDR3 DNA: TGTGCCAGCAGCTTAGTGGGAGAGATCCACGAGCAGTACTTC. It encodes CASSLVGEIHEQYF. V gene TRBV11-2 combines with J gene TRBJ2-7, with a possible D match to TRBD2 (5 bases). The CDR3 length is 14 residues. V lost 1 base and J lost 5, with 12 bases in between. Per the germline V gene, CDR1 is SGHAT and CDR2 is FQNNGV.

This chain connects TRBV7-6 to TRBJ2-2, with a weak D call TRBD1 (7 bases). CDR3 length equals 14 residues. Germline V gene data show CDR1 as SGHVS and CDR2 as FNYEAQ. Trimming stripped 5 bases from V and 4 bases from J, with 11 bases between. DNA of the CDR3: TGTGCCAGCAGCGATCAGGGGGGCACCGGGGAGCTGTTTTTT. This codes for CASSDQGGTGELFF.

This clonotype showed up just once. The CDR3 sequence is CASSYSNRDYPPDEQFF. In DNA form, the CDR3 reads TGTGCCAGCAGTTACTCGAATCGGGACTACCCTCCGGATGAGCAGTTCTTC. The chain combines TRBV6-6 with TRBJ2-1, with TRBD2 matching over 7 bases. The CDR3 contains 17 residues. V gave up 0 bases and J gave up 8 bases; unmatched junction bases: 13. Germline V gene sequence: CDR1 MNHNY, CDR2 SVGAGI (reference sequence).

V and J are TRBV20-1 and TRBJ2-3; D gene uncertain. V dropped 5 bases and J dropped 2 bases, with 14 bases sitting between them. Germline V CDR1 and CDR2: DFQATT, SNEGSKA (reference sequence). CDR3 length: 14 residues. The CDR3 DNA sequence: TGCAGTGCTGCTGTTAGTGTGCCCACAGATACGCAGTATTTT. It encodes CSAAVSVPTDTQYF.

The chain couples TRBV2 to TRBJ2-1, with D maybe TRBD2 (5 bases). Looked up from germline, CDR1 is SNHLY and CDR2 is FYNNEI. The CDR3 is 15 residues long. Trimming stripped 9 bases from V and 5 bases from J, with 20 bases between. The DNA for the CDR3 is TGTGCCAGTCTCTTGAGGGTCGTCCTCAACAATGAGCAGTTCTTC. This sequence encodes CASLLRVVLNNEQFF.

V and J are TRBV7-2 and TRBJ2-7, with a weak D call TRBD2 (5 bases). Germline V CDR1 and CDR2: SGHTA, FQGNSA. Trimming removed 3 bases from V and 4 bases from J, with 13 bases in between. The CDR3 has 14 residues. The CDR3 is CASSFMEESYEQYF. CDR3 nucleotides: TGTGCCAGCAGCTTCATGGAGGAATCATACGAGCAGTACTTC.

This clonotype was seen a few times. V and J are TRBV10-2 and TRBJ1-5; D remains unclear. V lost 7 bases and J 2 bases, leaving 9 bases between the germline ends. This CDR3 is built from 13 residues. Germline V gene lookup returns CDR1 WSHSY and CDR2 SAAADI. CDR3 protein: CASKGWGNQPQHF. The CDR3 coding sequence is TGCGCCAGCAAAGGCTGGGGCAATCAGCCCCAGCATTTT.

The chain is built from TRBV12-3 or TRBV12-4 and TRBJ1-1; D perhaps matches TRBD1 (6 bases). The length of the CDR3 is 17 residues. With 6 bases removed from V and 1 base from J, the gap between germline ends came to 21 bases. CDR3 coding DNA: TGTGCCAGCAGCCCCGGTAATAGGACAGCTAGGAACACTGAAGCTTTCTTT. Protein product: CASSPGNRTARNTEAFF.

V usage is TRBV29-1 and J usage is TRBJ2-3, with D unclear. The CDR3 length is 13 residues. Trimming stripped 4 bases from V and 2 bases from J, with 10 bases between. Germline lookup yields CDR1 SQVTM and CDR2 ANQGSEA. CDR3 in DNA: TGCAGCGTTGTAAAGGGCATCACAGATACGCAGTATTTT. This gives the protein CSVVKGITDTQYF.

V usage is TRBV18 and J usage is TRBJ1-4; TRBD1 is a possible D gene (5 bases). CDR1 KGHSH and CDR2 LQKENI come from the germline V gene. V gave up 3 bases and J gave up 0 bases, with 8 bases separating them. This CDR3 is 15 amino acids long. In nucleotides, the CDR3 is TGTGCCAGCTCACCGGGGCAGACAACTAATGAAAAACTGTTTTTT. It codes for CASSPGQTTNEKLFF.

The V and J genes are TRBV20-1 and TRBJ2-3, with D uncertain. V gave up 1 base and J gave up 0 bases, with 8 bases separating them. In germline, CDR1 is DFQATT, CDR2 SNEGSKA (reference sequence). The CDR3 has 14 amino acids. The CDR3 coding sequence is TGCAGTGCTAGAGGGTCTTCTAGCACAGATACGCAGTATTTT. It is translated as CSARGSSSTDTQYF.

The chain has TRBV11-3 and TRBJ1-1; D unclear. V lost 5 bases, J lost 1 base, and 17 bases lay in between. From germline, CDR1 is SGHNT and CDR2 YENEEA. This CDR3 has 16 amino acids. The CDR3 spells CASSGGSQVGNTEAFF. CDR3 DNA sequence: TGTGCCAGCAGCGGAGGGTCGCAGGTCGGGAACACTGAAGCTTTCTTT. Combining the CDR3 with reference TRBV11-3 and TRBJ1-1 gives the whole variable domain EAGVVQSPRYKIIEKKQPVAFWCNPISGHNTLYWYLQNLGQGPELLIRYENEEAVDDSQLPKDRFSAERLKGVDSTLKIQPAELGDSAVYLCASSGGSQVGNTEAFFGQGTRLTVV.

The CDR3 DNA reads as TGTGCCAGTAGCGGTGACCTCACTGAAGCTTTCTTT. Translated, it gives CASSGDLTEAFF. This sequence joins TRBV19 and TRBJ1-1, with no clear D. V shed 6 bases and J shed 4 bases, with 9 bases lying between them. Germline CDR1 and CDR2: LNHDA and SQIVND (reference sequence). This CDR3 spans 12 amino acids.

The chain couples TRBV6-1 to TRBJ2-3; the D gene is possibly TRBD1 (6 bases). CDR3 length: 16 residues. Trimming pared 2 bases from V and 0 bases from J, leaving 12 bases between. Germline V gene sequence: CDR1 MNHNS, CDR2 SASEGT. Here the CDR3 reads CASSEFRTASTDTQYF. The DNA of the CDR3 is TGTGCCAGCAGTGAATTCCGGACAGCTAGCACAGATACGCAGTATTTT.

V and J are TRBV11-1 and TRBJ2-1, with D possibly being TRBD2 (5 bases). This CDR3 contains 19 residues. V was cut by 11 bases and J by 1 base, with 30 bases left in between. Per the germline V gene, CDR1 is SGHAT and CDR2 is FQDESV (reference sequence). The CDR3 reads CARCLALGSGSFSYNEQFF. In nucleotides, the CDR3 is TGTGCCCGCTGTTTAGCGCTTGGGTCTGGCAGCTTTTCCTACAATGAGCAGTTCTTC.

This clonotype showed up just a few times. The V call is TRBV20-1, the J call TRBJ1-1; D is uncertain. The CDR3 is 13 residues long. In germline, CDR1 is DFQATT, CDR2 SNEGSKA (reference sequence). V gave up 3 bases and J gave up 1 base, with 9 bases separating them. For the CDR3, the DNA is TGCAGTGCTAGGGCGGTAAGGAACACTGAAGCTTTCTTT. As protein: CSARAVRNTEAFF.

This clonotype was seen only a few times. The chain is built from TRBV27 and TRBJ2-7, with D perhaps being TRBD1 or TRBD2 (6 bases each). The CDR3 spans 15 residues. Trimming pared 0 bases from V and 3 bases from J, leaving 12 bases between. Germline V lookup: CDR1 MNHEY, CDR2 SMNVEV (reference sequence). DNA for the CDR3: TGTGCCAGCAGTTTATCGAACGGGGGCTACTACGAGCAGTACTTC. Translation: CASSLSNGGYYEQYF.

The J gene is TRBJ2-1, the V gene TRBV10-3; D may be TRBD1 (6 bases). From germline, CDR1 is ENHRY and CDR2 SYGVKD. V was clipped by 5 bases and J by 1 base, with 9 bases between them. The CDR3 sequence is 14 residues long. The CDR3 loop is CAISLGGSYNEQFF. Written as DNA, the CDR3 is TGTGCCATCAGTTTAGGGGGTTCCTACAATGAGCAGTTCTTC.

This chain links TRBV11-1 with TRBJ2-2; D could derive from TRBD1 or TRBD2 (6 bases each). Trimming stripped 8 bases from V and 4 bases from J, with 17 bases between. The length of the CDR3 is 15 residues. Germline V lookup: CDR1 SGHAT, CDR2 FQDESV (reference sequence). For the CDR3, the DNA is TGTGCCAGCCATTCTTGGGGGGCTCCCACCGGGGAGCTGTTTTTT. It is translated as CASHSWGAPTGELFF.